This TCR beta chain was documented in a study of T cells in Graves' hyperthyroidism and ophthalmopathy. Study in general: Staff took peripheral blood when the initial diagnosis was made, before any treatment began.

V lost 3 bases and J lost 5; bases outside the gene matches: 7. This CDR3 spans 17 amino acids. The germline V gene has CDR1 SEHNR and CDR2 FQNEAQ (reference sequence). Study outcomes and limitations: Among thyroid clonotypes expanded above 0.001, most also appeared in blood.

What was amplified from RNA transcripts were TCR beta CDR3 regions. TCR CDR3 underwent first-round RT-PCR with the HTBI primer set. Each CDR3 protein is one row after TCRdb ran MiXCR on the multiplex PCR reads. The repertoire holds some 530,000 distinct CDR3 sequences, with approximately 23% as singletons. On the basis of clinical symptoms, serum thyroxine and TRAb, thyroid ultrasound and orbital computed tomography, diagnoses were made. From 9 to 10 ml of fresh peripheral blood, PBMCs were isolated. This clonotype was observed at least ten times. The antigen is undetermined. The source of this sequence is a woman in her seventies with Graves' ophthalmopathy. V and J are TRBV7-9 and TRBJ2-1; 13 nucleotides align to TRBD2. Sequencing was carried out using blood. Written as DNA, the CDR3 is TGTGCCAGCAGCTTCTCCCCGGGACTAGCGGGGAACAATGAGCAGTTCTTC. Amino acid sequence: CASSFSPGLAGNNEQFF.